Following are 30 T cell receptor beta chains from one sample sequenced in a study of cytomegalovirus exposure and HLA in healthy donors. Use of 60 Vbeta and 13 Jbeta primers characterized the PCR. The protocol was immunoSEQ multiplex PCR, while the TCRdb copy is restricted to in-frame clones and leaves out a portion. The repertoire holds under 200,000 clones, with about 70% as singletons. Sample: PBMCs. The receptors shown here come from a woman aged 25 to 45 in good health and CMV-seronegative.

The CDR3: CASSLTRTGRNYGYTF. The CDR3 DNA follows: TGTGCCAGCAGTCTAACCCGGACAGGGAGAAACTATGGCTACACCTTC. The V gene is TRBV2, the J gene TRBJ1-2; 8 positions match TRBD1. Germline loops: CDR1 SNHLY, CDR2 FYNNEI. V lost 5 bases to trimming and J lost 2 bases; unmatched junction nucleotides: 10. This CDR3 is built from 16 residues. The full variable domain, its missing parts supplied by reference TRBV2 and TRBJ1-2, is EPEVTQTPSHQVTQMGQEVILRCVPISNHLYFYWYRQILGQKVEFLVSFYNNEISEKSEIFDDQFSVERPDGSNFTLKIRSTKLEDSAMYFCASSLTRTGRNYGYTFGSGTRLTVV.

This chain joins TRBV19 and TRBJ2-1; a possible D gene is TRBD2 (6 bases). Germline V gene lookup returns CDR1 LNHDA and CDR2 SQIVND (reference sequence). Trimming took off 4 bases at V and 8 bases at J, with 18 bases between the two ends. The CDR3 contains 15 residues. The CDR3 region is CASSTGEVGWDEQFF. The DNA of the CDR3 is TGTGCCAGTAGTACGGGGGAGGTTGGTTGGGATGAGCAGTTCTTC.

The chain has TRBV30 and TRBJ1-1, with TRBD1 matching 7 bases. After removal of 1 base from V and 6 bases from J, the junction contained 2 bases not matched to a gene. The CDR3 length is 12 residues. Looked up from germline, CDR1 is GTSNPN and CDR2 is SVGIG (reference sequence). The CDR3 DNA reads TGTGCCTGGAGTGCAGGGGGGCCTGAAGCTTTCTTT. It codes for CAWSAGGPEAFF.

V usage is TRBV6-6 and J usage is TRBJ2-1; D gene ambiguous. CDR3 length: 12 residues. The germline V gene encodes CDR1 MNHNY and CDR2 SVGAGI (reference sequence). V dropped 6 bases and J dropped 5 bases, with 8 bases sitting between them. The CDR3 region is CASSPPHNEQFF. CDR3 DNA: TGTGCCAGCAGCCCCCCTCACAATGAGCAGTTCTTC.

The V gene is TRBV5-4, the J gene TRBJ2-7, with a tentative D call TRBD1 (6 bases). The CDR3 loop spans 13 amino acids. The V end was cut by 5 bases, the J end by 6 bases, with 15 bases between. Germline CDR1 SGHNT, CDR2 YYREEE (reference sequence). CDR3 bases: TGTGCCAGCAGAGTAGGGGGTAAAATCGAGCAGTACTTC. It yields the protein CASRVGGKIEQYF.

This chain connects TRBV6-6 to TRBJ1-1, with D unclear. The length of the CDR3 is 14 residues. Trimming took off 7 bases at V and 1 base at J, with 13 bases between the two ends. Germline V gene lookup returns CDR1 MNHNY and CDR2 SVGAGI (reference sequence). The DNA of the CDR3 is TGTGCCAGCACCTTAGGAGGAGGGAACACTGAAGCTTTCTTT. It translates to CASTLGGGNTEAFF.

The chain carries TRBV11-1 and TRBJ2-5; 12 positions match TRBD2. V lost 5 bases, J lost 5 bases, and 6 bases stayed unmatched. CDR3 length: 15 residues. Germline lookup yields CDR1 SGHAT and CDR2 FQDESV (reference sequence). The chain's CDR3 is CASSGLAGLRETQYF. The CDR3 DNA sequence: TGTGCCAGCAGCGGACTAGCGGGATTGAGGGAGACCCAGTACTTC.

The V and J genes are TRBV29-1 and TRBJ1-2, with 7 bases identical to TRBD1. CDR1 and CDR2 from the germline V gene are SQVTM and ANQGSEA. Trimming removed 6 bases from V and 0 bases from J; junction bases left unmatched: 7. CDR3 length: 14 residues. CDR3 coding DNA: TGCAGCGTCACACGGGGACAGACTAACTATGGCTACACCTTC. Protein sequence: CSVTRGQTNYGYTF.

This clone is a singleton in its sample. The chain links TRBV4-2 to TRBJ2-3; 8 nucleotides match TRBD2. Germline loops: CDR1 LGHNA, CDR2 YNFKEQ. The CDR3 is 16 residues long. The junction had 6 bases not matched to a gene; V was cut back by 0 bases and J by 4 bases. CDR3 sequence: CASSQDVGRASDTQYF. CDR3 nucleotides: TGTGCCAGCAGCCAAGATGTCGGGAGGGCCTCAGATACGCAGTATTTT.

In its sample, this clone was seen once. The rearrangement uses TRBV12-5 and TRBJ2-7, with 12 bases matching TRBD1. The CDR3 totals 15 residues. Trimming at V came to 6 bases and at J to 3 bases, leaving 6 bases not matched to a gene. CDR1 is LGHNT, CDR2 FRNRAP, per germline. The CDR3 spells CASGLGQGAFYEQYF. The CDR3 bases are TGTGCTAGTGGCCTGGGACAGGGGGCTTTCTACGAGCAGTACTTC.

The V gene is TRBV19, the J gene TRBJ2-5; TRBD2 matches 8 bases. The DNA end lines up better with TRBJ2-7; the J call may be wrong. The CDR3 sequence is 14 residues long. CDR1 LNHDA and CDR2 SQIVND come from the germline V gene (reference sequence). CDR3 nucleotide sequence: TGTGCCAGTAATCACCAACTAGCGGACTACGAGCAGTACTTC. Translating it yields CASNHQLADYEQYF.

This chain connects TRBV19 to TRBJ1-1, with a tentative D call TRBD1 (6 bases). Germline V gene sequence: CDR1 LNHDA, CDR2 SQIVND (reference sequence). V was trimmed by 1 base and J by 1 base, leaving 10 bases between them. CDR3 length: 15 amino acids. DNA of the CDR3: TGTGCCAGTAGTATAGGGGTACAGGGGAACACTGAAGCTTTCTTT. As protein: CASSIGVQGNTEAFF.

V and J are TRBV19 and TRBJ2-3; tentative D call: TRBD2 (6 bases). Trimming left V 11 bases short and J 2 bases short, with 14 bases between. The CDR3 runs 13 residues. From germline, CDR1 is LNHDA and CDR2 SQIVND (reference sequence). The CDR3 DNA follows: TGTGCCTCATCGCGGGGAGTCACAGATACGCAGTATTTT. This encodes CASSRGVTDTQYF.

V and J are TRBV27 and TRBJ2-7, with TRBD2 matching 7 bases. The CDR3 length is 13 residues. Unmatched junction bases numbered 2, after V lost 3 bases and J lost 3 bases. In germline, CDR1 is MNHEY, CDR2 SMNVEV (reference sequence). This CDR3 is CASSFGRDYEQYF. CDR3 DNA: TGTGCCAGCAGTTTTGGGAGGGACTACGAGCAGTACTTC.

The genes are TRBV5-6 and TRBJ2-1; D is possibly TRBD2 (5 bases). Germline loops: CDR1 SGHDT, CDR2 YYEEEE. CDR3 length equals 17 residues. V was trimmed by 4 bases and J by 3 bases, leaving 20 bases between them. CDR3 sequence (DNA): TGTGCCAGCAGCACCGGACTGTCGGGCCTAGACTACAATGAGCAGTTCTTC. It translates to CASSTGLSGLDYNEQFF.

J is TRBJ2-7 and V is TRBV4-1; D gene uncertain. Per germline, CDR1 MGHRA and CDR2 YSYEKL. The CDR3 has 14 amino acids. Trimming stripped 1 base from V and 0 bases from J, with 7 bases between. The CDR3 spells CASSQGLVSYEQYF. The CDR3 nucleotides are TGCGCCAGCAGCCAAGGGCTAGTCTCCTACGAGCAGTACTTC.

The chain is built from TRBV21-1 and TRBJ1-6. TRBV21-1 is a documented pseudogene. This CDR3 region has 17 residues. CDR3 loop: CASSKGDAGLLNSPLHF. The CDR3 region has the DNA TGTGCCAGCAGCAAAGGGGACGCGGGACTGCTTAATTCACCCCTCCACTTT.

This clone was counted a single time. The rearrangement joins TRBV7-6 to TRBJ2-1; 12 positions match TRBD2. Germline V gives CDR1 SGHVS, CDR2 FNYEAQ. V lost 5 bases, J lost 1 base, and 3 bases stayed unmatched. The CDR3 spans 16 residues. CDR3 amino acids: CASSLGTSGSYNEQFF. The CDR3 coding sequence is TGTGCCAGCAGCCTCGGGACTAGCGGGTCCTACAATGAGCAGTTCTTC.

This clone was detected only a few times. The CDR3 nucleotides read TGTGCCAGCAGCCTAGCGGGGGAGCAGTTCTTC. It codes for CASSLAGEQFF. V usage is TRBV13 and J usage is TRBJ2-1; 9 bases align to TRBD2. Trimming at V came to 5 bases and at J to 10 bases, leaving 0 bases not matched to a gene. CDR1 is PRHDT, CDR2 FYEKMQ, per germline (reference sequence). This CDR3 contains 11 residues.

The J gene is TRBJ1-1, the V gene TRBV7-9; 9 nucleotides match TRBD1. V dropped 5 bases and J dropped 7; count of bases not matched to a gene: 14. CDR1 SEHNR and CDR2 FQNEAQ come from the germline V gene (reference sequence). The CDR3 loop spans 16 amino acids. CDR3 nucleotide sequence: TGTGCCAGCAGCGGCCACAGGGGGCGGATTGTGGGTGAAGCTTTCTTT. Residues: CASSGHRGRIVGEAFF.

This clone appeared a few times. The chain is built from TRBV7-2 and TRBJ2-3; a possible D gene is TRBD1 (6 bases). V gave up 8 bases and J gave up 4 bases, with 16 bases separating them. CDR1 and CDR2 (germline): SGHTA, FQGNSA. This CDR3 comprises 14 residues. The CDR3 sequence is CASAPEAGADTQYF. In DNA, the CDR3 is TGTGCCAGCGCTCCGGAGGCAGGGGCAGATACGCAGTATTTT. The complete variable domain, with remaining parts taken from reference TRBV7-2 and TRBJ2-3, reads GAGVSQSPSNKVTEKGKDVELRCDPISGHTALYWYRQSLGQGLEFLIYFQGNSAPDKSGLPSDRFSAERTGGSVSTLTIQRTQQEDSAVYLCASAPEAGADTQYFGPGTRLTVL.

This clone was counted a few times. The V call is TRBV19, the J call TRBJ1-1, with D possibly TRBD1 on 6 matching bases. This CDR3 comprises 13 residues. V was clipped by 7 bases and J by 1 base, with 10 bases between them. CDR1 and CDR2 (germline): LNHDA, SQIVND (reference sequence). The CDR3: CASTRQANTEAFF. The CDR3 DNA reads TGTGCCAGTACCAGACAGGCGAACACTGAAGCTTTCTTT.

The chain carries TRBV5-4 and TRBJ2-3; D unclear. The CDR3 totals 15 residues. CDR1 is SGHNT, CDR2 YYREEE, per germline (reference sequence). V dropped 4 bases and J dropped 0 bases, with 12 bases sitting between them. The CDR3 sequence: CASSPVQTSTDTQYF. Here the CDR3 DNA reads TGTGCCAGCAGCCCCGTTCAAACTAGCACAGATACGCAGTATTTT.

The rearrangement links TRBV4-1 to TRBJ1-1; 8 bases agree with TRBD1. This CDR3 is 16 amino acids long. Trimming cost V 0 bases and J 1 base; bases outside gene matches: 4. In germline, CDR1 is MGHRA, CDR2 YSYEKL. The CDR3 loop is CASSQDRGQGNTEAFF. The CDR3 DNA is TGCGCCAGCAGCCAAGATCGCGGACAGGGGAACACTGAAGCTTTCTTT.

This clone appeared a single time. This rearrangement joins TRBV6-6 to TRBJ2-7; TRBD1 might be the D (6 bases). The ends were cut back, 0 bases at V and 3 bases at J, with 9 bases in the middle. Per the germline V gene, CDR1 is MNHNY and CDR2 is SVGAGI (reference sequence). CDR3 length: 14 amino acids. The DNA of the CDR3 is TGTGCCAGCAGTTACTCCGGACAGCACTACGAGCAGTACTTC. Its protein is CASSYSGQHYEQYF.

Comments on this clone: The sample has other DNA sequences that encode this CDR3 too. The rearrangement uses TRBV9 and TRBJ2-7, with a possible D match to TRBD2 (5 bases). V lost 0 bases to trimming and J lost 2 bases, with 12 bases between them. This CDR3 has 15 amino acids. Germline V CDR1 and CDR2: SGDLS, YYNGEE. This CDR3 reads CASSVGSGGPYEQYF. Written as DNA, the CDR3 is TGTGCCAGCAGCGTAGGCTCAGGAGGACCCTACGAGCAGTACTTC.

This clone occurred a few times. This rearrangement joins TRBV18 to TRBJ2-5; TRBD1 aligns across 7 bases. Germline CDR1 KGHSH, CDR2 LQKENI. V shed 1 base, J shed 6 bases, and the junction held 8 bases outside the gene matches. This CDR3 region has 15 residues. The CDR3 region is CASSPQTGLVKTQYF. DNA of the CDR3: TGTGCCAGCTCACCACAGACAGGGCTCGTAAAGACCCAGTACTTC.

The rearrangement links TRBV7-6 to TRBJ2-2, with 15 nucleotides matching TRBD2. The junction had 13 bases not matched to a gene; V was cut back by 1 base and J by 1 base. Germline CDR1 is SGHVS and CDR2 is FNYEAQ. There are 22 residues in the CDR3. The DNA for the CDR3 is TGTGCCAGCAGCTTAGTCCTGGGACTAGCGGGAGGACAGACATTGAACACCGGGGAGCTGTTTTTT. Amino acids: CASSLVLGLAGGQTLNTGELFF.

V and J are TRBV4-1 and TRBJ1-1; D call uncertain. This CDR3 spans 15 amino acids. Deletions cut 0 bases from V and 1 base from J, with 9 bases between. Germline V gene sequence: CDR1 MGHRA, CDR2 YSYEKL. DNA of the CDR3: TGCGCCAGCAGCCAAGATCGTCTAGGGAACACTGAAGCTTTCTTT. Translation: CASSQDRLGNTEAFF.

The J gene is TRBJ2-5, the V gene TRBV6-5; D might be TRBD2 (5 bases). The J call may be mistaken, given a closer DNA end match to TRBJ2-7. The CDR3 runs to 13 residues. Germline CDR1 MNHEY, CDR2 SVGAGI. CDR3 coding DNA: TGTGCCAGCAGGGGTAGCGCTTCCTACGAGCAGTACTTC. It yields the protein CASRGSASYEQYF.